The 15 T cell receptor beta chains presented below share a single source sample, sequenced in a study of T cell responses to AZD1222 COVID-19 vaccine. Assay: immunoSEQ multiplex PCR; the TCRdb copy retains only in-frame clones and omits some. Of 140,000 to 150,000 clones in the sample, 90% to 95% were seen once. The sample was peripheral blood, taken on day 0 of AZD1222 vaccination. These receptors originate from an adult in good health.

This chain uses TRBV19 with TRBJ2-6; D is uncertain. The CDR3 loop spans 12 amino acids. Germline V gives CDR1 LNHDA, CDR2 SQIVND (reference sequence). Trimming removed 10 bases at V and 5 bases at J, with 9 bases between. The CDR3 reads CATLLRANVLTF. CDR3 sequence (DNA): TGTGCCACCCTTCTCCGGGCCAACGTCCTGACTTTC.

The chain uses TRBV30 and TRBJ2-1; D gene uncertain. Germline CDR1 is GTSNPN and CDR2 is SVGIG (reference sequence). The CDR3 has 11 amino acids. The V and J ends lost 3 bases and 9 bases respectively, with 9 bases between them. Here the CDR3 reads CAWSAASEQFF. Here the CDR3 DNA reads TGTGCCTGGAGCGCGGCCTCTGAGCAGTTCTTC.

The chain uses TRBV6-5 and TRBJ1-4; D is undetermined. Per germline, CDR1 MNHEY and CDR2 SVGAGI. The V gene lost 5 bases and the J gene lost 5 bases, with 15 bases spanning the gap. This CDR3 is 15 amino acids long. CDR3 protein: CASSPNHSSNEKLFF. CDR3 DNA: TGTGCCAGCAGTCCCAATCATTCTTCCAATGAAAAACTGTTTTTT.

Written as DNA, the CDR3 is TGTGCCAGCAGCCCCCGGAGGGGAGGGCCTTACGAGCAGTACTTC. It encodes CASSPRRGGPYEQYF. The rearrangement joins TRBV7-6 to TRBJ2-7; 7 bases map to TRBD2. The germline V gene has CDR1 SGHVS and CDR2 FNYEAQ. Germline trimming cut 5 bases from V and 4 bases from J; bases unmatched to any gene: 11. This CDR3 contains 15 residues.

This clone showed up just once. The V call is TRBV29-1, the J call TRBJ2-1; D is unclear. Germline V gives CDR1 SQVTM, CDR2 ANQGSEA. Trimming stripped 8 bases from V and 1 base from J, with 15 bases between. The CDR3 runs to 14 residues. CDR3 coding DNA: TGCAGCTACCGTCTGGCGGTTTCCTACAATGAGCAGTTCTTC. It is translated as CSYRLAVSYNEQFF.

This chain uses TRBV6-6 with TRBJ2-5; 7 bases fit TRBD2. The CDR3 totals 13 residues. The trim removed 8 bases at V and 7 bases at J, leaving 10 bases unmatched. Per the germline V gene, CDR1 is MNHNY and CDR2 is SVGAGI (reference sequence). The CDR3 nucleotides read TGTGCCAGCCCCGGGAGGCCAGTGGGGACCCAGTACTTC. It codes for CASPGRPVGTQYF.

V is TRBV15 and J is TRBJ2-3; weak D call: TRBD2 (6 bases). Germline V lookup: CDR1 LNHNV, CDR2 YYDKDF (reference sequence). The CDR3 covers 15 residues. Deletions cut 9 bases from V and 0 bases from J, with 16 bases between. In nucleotides, the CDR3 is TGTGCCACGAAGAAAGAGCGGGCTAGCACAGATACGCAGTATTTT. Protein: CATKKERASTDTQYF. Filled out from reference TRBV15 and TRBJ2-3, the complete variable domain reads DAMVIQNPRYQVTQFGKPVTLSCSQTLNHNVMYWYQQKSSQAPKLLFHYYDKDFNNEADTPDNFQSRRPNTSFCFLDIRSPGLGDTAMYLCATKKERASTDTQYFGPGTRLTVL.

This clone was observed once. V is TRBV12-3 or TRBV12-4 and J is TRBJ2-7; possible D gene TRBD1, 6 bases. The V gene lost 6 bases and the J gene lost 0 bases, with 6 bases spanning the gap. This CDR3 is built from 12 residues. The CDR3 sequence: CASRGASYEQYF. CDR3 coding DNA: TGTGCCAGCAGGGGGGCCTCCTACGAGCAGTACTTC.

The CDR3 DNA follows: TGTGCCAGCAGCGTGATACTAGCGGGAGAAGCCTATGAGCAGTTCTTC. It encodes CASSVILAGEAYEQFF. The chain couples TRBV5-4 to TRBJ2-1; 11 bases line up with TRBD2. After removal of 4 bases from V and 8 bases from J, the junction contained 11 bases not matched to a gene. Looked up from germline, CDR1 is SGHNT and CDR2 is YYREEE (reference sequence). This CDR3 region has 16 residues.

In regard to this clone: An end of the junction does not agree with germline; a read error may underlie this. V gene TRBV6-1 combines with J gene TRBJ2-7, with TRBD1 as a possible D gene (6 bases). CDR3 size: 11 residues. Germline-derived CDR1 and CDR2 are MNHNS and SASEGT. The CDR3, as DNA: TGTGCCAGCAGTGAAGGAGTAGGGGGTATCTTC. Amino acid sequence: CASSEGVGGIF.

This clone was recorded a few times. V and J are TRBV3-1 (or the pseudogene TRBV3-2) and TRBJ2-7; D is unresolved. CDR3 length equals 13 residues. CDR1 is LGHDT and CDR2 is YNNKEL in the germline V gene (reference sequence). V was cut by 1 base and J by 2 bases, with 6 bases left in between. In DNA form, the CDR3 reads TGTGCCAGCAGCCAAGTTTGGCCCTACGAGCAGTACTTC. This sequence encodes CASSQVWPYEQYF.

This clone was counted once. The chain carries TRBV19 and TRBJ1-3; possibly TRBD1 for D (6 bases). The CDR3 runs to 14 residues. Trimming removed 7 bases at V and 2 bases at J, with 12 bases between. CDR1 is LNHDA, CDR2 SQIVND, per germline (reference sequence). For the CDR3, the DNA is TGTGCCAGTACCCCAGGGGTTCCTGGAAACACCATATATTTT. It specifies CASTPGVPGNTIYF.

The J gene is TRBJ1-1, the V gene TRBV21-1; whether TRBD1, the table's D call, matches the DNA was not checked. TRBV21-1 is marked as a pseudogene. The CDR3 has 15 amino acids. The CDR3 loop is CASSIPGTKNTEAFF. The CDR3 DNA reads as TGTGCCAGCAGCATCCCCGGGACAAAGAACACTGAAGCTTTCTTT.

The gene calls are TRBV16 and TRBJ1-5, with 9 bases matching TRBD1. The CDR3 spans 14 residues. J lost 6 bases, V lost 6 bases, and 6 bases had no gene match. Per germline, CDR1 KGHSY and CDR2 FQNENV. CDR3 region: CASRQDRGGQPQHF. The CDR3 region has the DNA TGTGCCAGCAGGCAAGACAGGGGGGGTCAGCCCCAGCATTTT.

This chain joins TRBV5-4 and TRBJ2-7; 10 positions agree with TRBD1. Germline V lookup: CDR1 SGHNT, CDR2 YYREEE (reference sequence). The trim removed 4 bases at V and 4 bases at J, leaving 8 bases unmatched. This CDR3 comprises 15 residues. CDR3 amino acids: CASSISTGGFYEQYF. The CDR3 nucleotides are TGTGCCAGCAGCATCTCGACAGGGGGCTTTTACGAGCAGTACTTC.